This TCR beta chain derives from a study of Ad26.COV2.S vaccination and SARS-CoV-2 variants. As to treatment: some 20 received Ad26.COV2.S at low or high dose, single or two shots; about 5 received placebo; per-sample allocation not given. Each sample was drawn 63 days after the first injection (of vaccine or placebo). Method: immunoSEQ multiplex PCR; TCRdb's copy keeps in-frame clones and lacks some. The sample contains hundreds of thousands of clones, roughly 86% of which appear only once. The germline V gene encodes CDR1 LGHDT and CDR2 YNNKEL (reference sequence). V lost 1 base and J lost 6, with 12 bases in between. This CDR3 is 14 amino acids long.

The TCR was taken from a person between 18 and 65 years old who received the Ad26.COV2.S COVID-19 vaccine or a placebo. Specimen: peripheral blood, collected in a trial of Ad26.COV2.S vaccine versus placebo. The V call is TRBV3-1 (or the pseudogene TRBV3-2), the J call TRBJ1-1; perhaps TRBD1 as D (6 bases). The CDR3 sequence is CASSQGPGDPEAFF. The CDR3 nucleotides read TGTGCCAGCAGCCAAGGTCCAGGGGACCCTGAAGCTTTCTTT.